The 20 T cell receptor beta chains below all came from one sample that was sequenced in a study of blood T cell repertoires in COVID-19. Data came from immunoSEQ multiplex PCR; TCRdb stores just in-frame clones and leaves some out. The sample contains some 70,000 clones, about 86% of which appear only once. The source material was peripheral blood. All receptors come from a man aged 50 to 60 with active COVID-19.

This chain uses TRBV28 with TRBJ2-1; TRBD2 agrees at 13 bases. Germline values: CDR1 MDHEN, CDR2 SYDVKM. The CDR3 has 16 residues. The V segment lost 6 bases and the J segment 2 bases; nucleotides outside the gene matches: 4. The CDR3 region is CASRPGLAGAYNEQFF. For the CDR3, the DNA is TGTGCCAGCAGACCTGGACTAGCGGGGGCCTACAATGAGCAGTTCTTC. The full variable domain, rest sourced from reference TRBV28 and TRBJ2-1, is DVKVTQSSRYLVKRTGEKVFLECVQDMDHENMFWYRQDPGLGLRLIYFSYDVKMKEKGDIPEGYSVSREKKERFSLILESASTNQTSMYLCASRPGLAGAYNEQFFGPGTRLTVL.

The rearrangement joins TRBV6-1 to TRBJ1-1; D might be TRBD1 (5 bases). The CDR3 spans 14 residues. V was cut by 5 bases and J by 4 bases, with 14 bases left in between. CDR1 and CDR2 from the germline V gene are MNHNS and SASEGT. This CDR3 reads CASSYRTPSTEAFF. CDR3 nucleotides: TGTGCCAGCAGTTATAGGACACCGAGCACTGAAGCTTTCTTT.

This clone was seen just once. The V and J genes are TRBV25-1 and TRBJ2-1; D is unresolved. The CDR3 length is 12 residues. Deletions cut 2 bases from V and 9 bases from J, with 8 bases between. Germline values: CDR1 MGHDK, CDR2 SYGVNS. The CDR3: CASSEEQSEQFF. The CDR3 nucleotides read TGTGCCAGCAGTGAAGAACAGAGTGAGCAGTTCTTC.

The genes are TRBV19 and TRBJ1-1, with 10 bases fitting TRBD1. The J segment lost 2 bases and the V segment lost 7 bases, leaving 7 bases of the junction unmatched. Germline V gives CDR1 LNHDA, CDR2 SQIVND (reference sequence). This CDR3 has 15 amino acids. This CDR3 reads CASNDRGRGNTEAFF. The CDR3 nucleotides are TGTGCCAGTAATGACAGGGGGCGAGGAAACACTGAAGCTTTCTTT.

This clone was recorded a few times. The DNA of the CDR3 is TGTGCCAGCATGAGTGGGGGGGTCGTAAAAGAGACCCAGTACTTC. It translates to CASMSGGVVKETQYF. The chain uses TRBV2 and TRBJ2-5, with 7 bases aligning to TRBD2. Losses at the gene ends were 7 bases for V and 3 bases for J; bases not matched to a gene: 11. Germline assignment: CDR1 SNHLY and CDR2 FYNNEI. The CDR3 length is 15 residues.

The V gene is TRBV4-2, the J gene TRBJ2-3, with 13 bases that match TRBD2. The junction had 0 bases not matched to a gene; V was cut back by 0 bases and J by 3 bases. CDR3 size: 16 residues. Germline values: CDR1 LGHNA, CDR2 YNFKEQ. This CDR3 is CASSQETSGRTDTQYF. Written as DNA, the CDR3 is TGTGCCAGCAGCCAAGAGACTAGCGGGAGGACAGATACGCAGTATTTT.

This chain connects TRBV18 to TRBJ1-5, with D unclear. Germline V lookup: CDR1 KGHSH, CDR2 LQKENI. The CDR3 length is 17 residues. The germline V and J ends were trimmed by 3 bases and 1 base, with 16 bases remaining between them. The CDR3 spells CASSPGPISKSNQPQHF. The CDR3, as DNA: TGTGCCAGCTCACCGGGCCCTATTTCGAAGAGCAATCAGCCCCAGCATTTT.

V gene TRBV7-2 combines with J gene TRBJ1-2, with D possibly matching TRBD1 (6 bases). Between the trimmed V and J ends, which lost 3 bases and 5 bases, there was a span of 10 bases. This CDR3 has 13 amino acids. The germline V gene has CDR1 SGHTA and CDR2 FQGNSA. DNA for the CDR3: TGTGCCAGCAGCTTCAGGACAGATTATGGCTACACCTTC. It is translated as CASSFRTDYGYTF.

The chain has TRBV5-1 and TRBJ1-1, with 9 bases that match TRBD1. The V gene's germline CDR1 is SGHRS and CDR2 YFSETQ. Trimming took 2 bases from V and 4 from J; bases not matched to a gene: 3. The CDR3 is 14 amino acids. CDR3 sequence reads: CASSFLTGGTEAFF. The DNA of the CDR3 is TGCGCCAGCAGCTTCTTGACAGGGGGCACTGAAGCTTTCTTT.

The sample holds one count of this clone. The chain employs TRBV19 and TRBJ1-5, with 7 bases matching TRBD1. The CDR3 loop spans 13 amino acids. With 10 bases clipped from V and 1 base from J, the junction kept 4 bases outside the gene matches. Germline assignment: CDR1 LNHDA and CDR2 SQIVND (reference sequence). The CDR3 DNA is TGTGCCACCCGGGACAGCAGCAATCAGCCCCAGCATTTT. It codes for CATRDSSNQPQHF.

The rearrangement uses TRBV4-2 and TRBJ2-1; D is possibly TRBD2 (6 bases). Germline loops: CDR1 LGHNA, CDR2 YNFKEQ. The CDR3 is made up of 16 amino acids. V lost 0 bases and J lost 0, with 9 bases in between. DNA of the CDR3: TGTGCCAGCAGCCAAGATTCCGGGGGCTCCTACAATGAGCAGTTCTTC. It is translated as CASSQDSGGSYNEQFF.

The rearrangement uses TRBV6-5 and TRBJ1-1; D unclear. Germline CDR1 reads MNHEY; CDR2 reads SVGAGI. Trimming took off 10 bases at V and 8 bases at J, with 17 bases between the two ends. The CDR3 is made up of 12 amino acids. The CDR3 DNA follows: TGTGCCACTACCCAAACTATAAGAGAAGCTTTCTTT. Protein product: CATTQTIREAFF.

This chain connects TRBV4-1 to TRBJ2-1; D not resolved. The CDR3 sequence is 15 residues long. The ends were cut back, 0 bases at V and 5 bases at J, with 11 bases in the middle. Germline V gives CDR1 MGHRA, CDR2 YSYEKL. CDR3 DNA: TGCGCCAGCAGCCAAGACAGTCTCCAGGACAATGAGCAGTTCTTC. It yields the protein CASSQDSLQDNEQFF.

V and J are TRBV28 and TRBJ1-2; no clear D gene. The CDR3 totals 11 residues. The germline gives CDR1 MDHEN, CDR2 SYDVKM. The V end was cut by 5 bases, the J end by 2 bases, with 3 bases between. CDR3 region: CASSINYGYTF. CDR3 DNA sequence: TGTGCCAGCAGTATAAACTATGGCTACACCTTC.

The V call is TRBV2, the J call TRBJ1-2; D call uncertain. V was pared by 3 bases and J by 1 base, with 15 bases between. The CDR3 has 16 amino acids. Looked up from germline, CDR1 is SNHLY and CDR2 is FYNNEI. CDR3 bases: TGTGCCAGCAGTGAGTCCCAAGCCTTCTTTAACTATGGCTACACCTTC. It codes for CASSESQAFFNYGYTF. Complete variable domain (other parts from reference TRBV2 and TRBJ1-2): EPEVTQTPSHQVTQMGQEVILRCVPISNHLYFYWYRQILGQKVEFLVSFYNNEISEKSEIFDDQFSVERPDGSNFTLKIRSTKLEDSAMYFCASSESQAFFNYGYTFGSGTRLTVV.

The chain recombines TRBV7-9 with TRBJ2-3; D call uncertain. The CDR3 sequence is 14 residues long. Germline values: CDR1 SEHNR, CDR2 FQNEAQ (reference sequence). V dropped 1 base and J dropped 6 bases, with 11 bases sitting between them. The CDR3 nucleotides read TGTGCCAGCAGCTTAGAACTCGGGTGGGATACGCAGTATTTT. It encodes CASSLELGWDTQYF.

The chain is built from TRBV3-1 (or the pseudogene TRBV3-2) and TRBJ2-3, with TRBD2 matching over 9 bases. Trimming took 4 bases from V and 6 from J; bases not matched to a gene: 11. Looked up from germline, CDR1 is LGHDT and CDR2 is YNNKEL (reference sequence). CDR3 length equals 16 residues. CDR3 DNA: TGTGCCAGCAGCCCGACGGGCGGGGGGGCCGTTGATACGCAGTATTTT. This encodes CASSPTGGGAVDTQYF.

The chain has TRBV6-6 and TRBJ1-5; D possibly corresponds to TRBD1 (5 bases). Trimming left V 5 bases short and J 8 bases short, with 22 bases between. Per the germline V gene, CDR1 is MNHNY and CDR2 is SVGAGI (reference sequence). This CDR3 contains 16 residues. This CDR3 reads CASSTGVGGSHEPQHF. CDR3 DNA: TGTGCCAGCAGTACCGGGGTGGGGGGGAGCCACGAGCCCCAGCATTTT.

The rearrangement links TRBV28 to TRBJ1-5; D may be TRBD1 (5 bases). Germline V gives CDR1 MDHEN, CDR2 SYDVKM. The CDR3 runs to 17 residues. V was cut by 4 bases and J by 0 bases, with 16 bases left in between. The CDR3 sequence: CASSSADRNPSNQPQHF. The CDR3 bases are TGTGCCAGCAGTTCGGCTGACAGAAACCCTAGCAATCAGCCCCAGCATTTT.

This chain connects TRBV6-4 to TRBJ2-3, with D perhaps TRBD2 (5 bases). Germline V gives CDR1 MRHNA, CDR2 SNTAGT. The CDR3 is 14 residues long. Trimming cost V 2 bases and J 4 bases, with 10 bases left between them. This CDR3 reads CASSDSAGADTQYF. CDR3 in DNA: TGTGCCAGCAGTGACAGCGCCGGGGCAGATACGCAGTATTTT.